Listed below are T cell receptor beta chains from one sample, sequenced in a study of cytotoxic CD8 clonotypes in ibrutinib-treated CLL. Here immunoSEQ multiplex PCR was the method, and the copy in TCRdb shows in-frame clones only, minus some. The sample shows hundreds of thousands of clones, over 60% of them seen only once. Source: PBMCs, taken after 36 months of ibrutinib treatment. The receptors come from a human donor with chronic lymphocytic leukemia. The CDR3 runs from the conserved cysteine through the conserved F or W. Each record gives: CDR3 protein, CDR3 DNA, D gene, V gene, clone size, J gene. A D gene is named only where the DNA matches it firmly. Not all rows give a size; the values are once, few, many and, for expanded clones, a class.

cdr3_aa: CASSKGQPMNTEAFF; cdr3_nt: TGTGCCAGCAGCAAAGGACAGCCAATGAACACTGAAGCTTTCTTT; d_call: -; v_call: TRBV5-4; clone_size: few; j_call: TRBJ1-1
cdr3_aa: CASSASGVGETQYF; cdr3_nt: TGTGCCAGCAGCGCTAGCGGGGTCGGAGAGACCCAGTACTTC; d_call: TRBD2; v_call: TRBV9; clone_size: -; j_call: TRBJ2-5
cdr3_aa: CASSSEPTPYGYTF; cdr3_nt: TGTGCCAGCAGCTCGGAACCGACTCCTTATGGCTACACCTTC; d_call: -; v_call: TRBV5-4; clone_size: few; j_call: TRBJ1-2
cdr3_aa: CASSLAGGHEQYF; cdr3_nt: TGTGCCAGCAGCCTAGCGGGAGGCCACGAGCAGTACTTC; d_call: TRBD2; v_call: TRBV7-2; clone_size: few; j_call: TRBJ2-7
cdr3_aa: CASSRNENEQYF; cdr3_nt: TGTGCCAGCAGTCGCAACGAGAACGAGCAGTACTTC; d_call: -; v_call: TRBV6-5; clone_size: -; j_call: TRBJ2-7
cdr3_aa: CASGDQPQHF; cdr3_nt: TGTGCCAGCGGGGATCAGCCCCAGCATTTT; d_call: -; v_call: TRBV9; clone_size: few; j_call: TRBJ1-5
cdr3_aa: CASSFSANTEAFF; cdr3_nt: TGTGCCAGCAGTTTCAGTGCGAACACTGAAGCTTTCTTT; d_call: -; v_call: TRBV27; clone_size: -; j_call: TRBJ1-1
cdr3_aa: CASSLVGGNQPQHF; cdr3_nt: TGTGCCAGCAGCTTGGTCGGGGGGAATCAGCCCCAGCATTTT; d_call: -; v_call: TRBV5-8; clone_size: few; j_call: TRBJ1-5
cdr3_aa: CATSREVGGKEQFF; cdr3_nt: TGTGCCACCAGCAGAGAAGTAGGTGGGAAGGAGCAGTTCTTC; d_call: -; v_call: TRBV15; clone_size: -; j_call: TRBJ2-1
cdr3_aa: CASSLTGRGYGYTF; cdr3_nt: TGTGCCAGCAGTTTGACAGGGAGAGGTTATGGCTACACCTTC; d_call: TRBD1; v_call: TRBV27; clone_size: -; j_call: TRBJ1-2
cdr3_aa: CASSSTGGHTEAFF; cdr3_nt: TGTGCCAGCAGCTCGACAGGGGGTCACACTGAAGCTTTCTTT; d_call: TRBD1; v_call: TRBV7-9; clone_size: -; j_call: TRBJ1-1
cdr3_aa: CATSRDRIDGDTRYF; cdr3_nt: TGTGCCACCAGCAGAGATAGAATAGATGGGGACACCCGGTACTTC; d_call: -; v_call: TRBV15; clone_size: -; j_call: TRBJ2-7
cdr3_aa: CASSPSSGLSYEQYF; cdr3_nt: TGTGCCAGCTCTCCCTCTAGCGGACTATCCTACGAGCAGTACTTC; d_call: TRBD2; v_call: TRBV28; clone_size: -; j_call: TRBJ2-7
cdr3_aa: CASSPDRGPSYEQYF; cdr3_nt: TGTGCCAGCAGCCCAGACCGGGGCCCCTCCTACGAGCAGTACTTC; d_call: -; v_call: TRBV7-6; clone_size: once; j_call: TRBJ2-7
cdr3_aa: CASSLARQEIYGYTF; cdr3_nt: TGTGCCAGCAGCTTAGCAAGACAGGAGATCTATGGCTACACCTTC; d_call: -; v_call: TRBV7-9; clone_size: few; j_call: TRBJ1-2
cdr3_aa: CASSSRDRGWTGELFF; cdr3_nt: TGTGCCAGTAGTTCTCGGGACAGGGGATGGACCGGGGAGCTGTTTTTT; d_call: TRBD1; v_call: TRBV19; clone_size: once; j_call: TRBJ2-2
cdr3_aa: CSAGGQGDGYGYTF; cdr3_nt: TGCAGCGCTGGCGGACAGGGGGACGGTTATGGCTACACCTTC; d_call: TRBD1; v_call: TRBV29-1; clone_size: few; j_call: TRBJ1-2
cdr3_aa: CASTLASSTGELFF; cdr3_nt: TGTGCCAGCACTCTAGCGAGTAGCACCGGGGAGCTGTTTTTT; d_call: -; v_call: TRBV27; clone_size: -; j_call: TRBJ2-2
cdr3_aa: CASRPGTGLEKLFF; cdr3_nt: TGTGCCAGCAGACCCGGGACAGGGCTTGAAAAACTGTTTTTT; d_call: TRBD1; v_call: TRBV28; clone_size: -; j_call: TRBJ1-4
cdr3_aa: CASSVGLAASTDTQYF; cdr3_nt: TGTGCCAGCAGCGTTGGACTAGCGGCTAGCACAGATACGCAGTATTTT; d_call: TRBD2; v_call: TRBV9; clone_size: -; j_call: TRBJ2-3
cdr3_aa: CASRTSGRAEQFF; cdr3_nt: TGCGCCAGCAGGACTAGCGGGAGGGCCGAGCAGTTCTTC; d_call: TRBD2; v_call: TRBV5-1; clone_size: -; j_call: TRBJ2-1
cdr3_aa: CATSRVVSSGNTIYF; cdr3_nt: TGTGCCACCAGCAGGGTGGTTAGCTCTGGAAACACCATATATTTT; d_call: -; v_call: TRBV15; clone_size: -; j_call: TRBJ1-3
cdr3_aa: CASPPSGFGTDTQYF; cdr3_nt: TGTGCTAGTCCTCCTAGCGGGTTTGGCACAGATACGCAGTATTTT; d_call: TRBD2; v_call: TRBV12-5; clone_size: -; j_call: TRBJ2-3
cdr3_aa: CASSPGTGAETQYF; cdr3_nt: TGTGCCAGCAGTCCCGGGACTGGGGCAGAGACCCAGTACTTC; d_call: -; v_call: TRBV9; clone_size: -; j_call: TRBJ2-5
cdr3_aa: CASSPGLAGDTGELFF; cdr3_nt: TGTGCCAGCAGCCCCGGACTAGCGGGAGACACCGGGGAGCTGTTTTTT; d_call: TRBD2; v_call: TRBV7-6; clone_size: -; j_call: TRBJ2-2
cdr3_aa: CASSPPKKGGANVLTF; cdr3_nt: TGTGCCAGCTCACCACCGAAGAAAGGTGGGGCCAACGTCCTGACTTTC; d_call: -; v_call: TRBV18; clone_size: -; j_call: TRBJ2-6
cdr3_aa: CSVGQGGTDTQYF; cdr3_nt: TGCAGCGTCGGACAGGGCGGCACAGATACGCAGTATTTT; d_call: TRBD1; v_call: TRBV29-1; clone_size: once; j_call: TRBJ2-3
cdr3_aa: CASNRRLAKGGTQYF; cdr3_nt: TGTGCCAGCAACCGACGCCTAGCGAAGGGGGGCACCCAGTACTTC; d_call: -; v_call: TRBV6-6; clone_size: once; j_call: TRBJ2-5
cdr3_aa: CASSYPRQSEQFF; cdr3_nt: TGTGCCAGCAGTTACCCACGGCAGAGTGAGCAGTTCTTC; d_call: -; v_call: TRBV6-5; clone_size: -; j_call: TRBJ2-1
cdr3_aa: CASRDRGLDYGYTF; cdr3_nt: TGTGCCAGCAGGGACAGGGGGCTAGACTATGGCTACACCTTC; d_call: TRBD1; v_call: TRBV6-1; clone_size: -; j_call: TRBJ1-2
cdr3_aa: CASSSRRLAGRFGEQFF; cdr3_nt: TGTGCCAGCAGCTCCAGAAGACTAGCGGGTAGGTTCGGTGAGCAGTTCTTC; d_call: TRBD2; v_call: TRBV13; clone_size: -; j_call: TRBJ2-1
cdr3_aa: CASSPRDSGNTEAFF; cdr3_nt: TGTGCCAGCAGCCCACGGGACTCAGGGAACACTGAAGCTTTCTTT; d_call: -; v_call: TRBV7-9; clone_size: -; j_call: TRBJ1-1
cdr3_aa: CASSEWMGGWRQETQYF; cdr3_nt: TGTGCCAGCAGTGAATGGATGGGGGGGTGGAGGCAAGAGACCCAGTACTTC; d_call: TRBD2; v_call: TRBV25-1; clone_size: -; j_call: TRBJ2-5
cdr3_aa: CASSLGQNYGYTF; cdr3_nt: TGTGCCAGCAGTCTGGGACAGAACTATGGCTACACCTTC; d_call: TRBD1; v_call: TRBV27; clone_size: -; j_call: TRBJ1-2
cdr3_aa: CASSSPSNYGYTF; cdr3_nt: TGTGCCAGCAGTTCCCCTAGTAACTATGGCTACACCTTC; d_call: -; v_call: TRBV27; clone_size: -; j_call: TRBJ1-2
cdr3_aa: CASGWQGDQETQYF; cdr3_nt: TGTGCCAGCGGGTGGCAGGGGGACCAAGAGACCCAGTACTTC; d_call: TRBD1; v_call: TRBV2; clone_size: -; j_call: TRBJ2-5
cdr3_aa: CASSQVLRSSYEQYF; cdr3_nt: TGCGCCAGCAGCCAAGTTCTCAGGAGTTCCTACGAGCAGTACTTC; d_call: -; v_call: TRBV4-1; clone_size: few; j_call: TRBJ2-7
cdr3_aa: CASSLRGAPSYEQYF; cdr3_nt: TGTGCCAGCAGTTTGCGGGGGGCCCCCTCCTACGAGCAGTACTTC; d_call: TRBD2; v_call: TRBV27; clone_size: -; j_call: TRBJ2-7
cdr3_aa: CASTEWGVPSEDTQYF; cdr3_nt: TGCGCCAGCACCGAGTGGGGCGTCCCGTCAGAAGATACGCAGTATTTT; d_call: -; v_call: TRBV5-1; clone_size: few; j_call: TRBJ2-3
cdr3_aa: CASSPRDRGLREQYF; cdr3_nt: TGTGCCAGCAGCCCCCGGGACAGGGGGCTGAGGGAGCAGTACTTC; d_call: TRBD1; v_call: TRBV7-8; clone_size: -; j_call: TRBJ2-7
cdr3_aa: CASTPNLNYNEQFF; cdr3_nt: TGTGCCAGCACCCCCAACCTAAACTACAATGAGCAGTTCTTC; d_call: -; v_call: TRBV28; clone_size: -; j_call: TRBJ2-1
cdr3_aa: CASRGYTQYF; cdr3_nt: TGTGCCAGCAGAGGGTACACGCAGTATTTT; d_call: -; v_call: TRBV27; clone_size: once; j_call: TRBJ2-3
cdr3_aa: CASSVGIGRVGNTIYF; cdr3_nt: TGTGCCAGCAGCGTAGGGATCGGGAGGGTTGGAAACACCATATATTTT; d_call: -; v_call: TRBV9; clone_size: -; j_call: TRBJ1-3
cdr3_aa: CASSPDRVYEQYF; cdr3_nt: TGTGCCAGCTCACCGGACAGGGTATACGAGCAGTACTTC; d_call: TRBD1; v_call: TRBV18; clone_size: few; j_call: TRBJ2-7
cdr3_aa: CASSLVQPYEQYF; cdr3_nt: TGTGCCAGCAGCTTAGTCCAGCCCTACGAGCAGTACTTC; d_call: -; v_call: TRBV11-2; clone_size: few; j_call: TRBJ2-7
cdr3_aa: CASSRGLAGARDTQYF; cdr3_nt: TGTGCCAGCAGTAGGGGACTAGCGGGAGCCCGAGATACGCAGTATTTT; d_call: TRBD2; v_call: TRBV27; clone_size: -; j_call: TRBJ2-3
cdr3_aa: CASSLGGRETQYF; cdr3_nt: TGTGCCAGCAGCTTAGGGGGCCGAGAGACCCAGTACTTC; d_call: -; v_call: TRBV7-6; clone_size: -; j_call: TRBJ2-5
cdr3_aa: CATSRGLGYGYTF; cdr3_nt: TGTGCCACCAGCAGGGGGCTCGGCTATGGCTACACCTTC; d_call: -; v_call: TRBV15; clone_size: -; j_call: TRBJ1-2
cdr3_aa: CASRPTTNTGELFF; cdr3_nt: TGTGCCAGCAGACCAACTACGAACACCGGGGAGCTGTTTTTT; d_call: -; v_call: TRBV27; clone_size: -; j_call: TRBJ2-2
cdr3_aa: CASGDSPYEQYF; cdr3_nt: TGTGCCAGTGGGGACAGTCCCTACGAGCAGTACTTC; d_call: TRBD1; v_call: TRBV28; clone_size: -; j_call: TRBJ2-7
cdr3_aa: CASSELGQGYYGYTF; cdr3_nt: TGTGCCAGCAGTGAATTGGGACAGGGTTACTATGGCTACACCTTC; d_call: TRBD1; v_call: TRBV25-1; clone_size: -; j_call: TRBJ1-2
cdr3_aa: CASSFPGVGELFF; cdr3_nt: TGTGCCAGCAGCTTCCCAGGGGTCGGGGAGCTGTTTTTT; d_call: -; v_call: TRBV7-2; clone_size: -; j_call: TRBJ2-2